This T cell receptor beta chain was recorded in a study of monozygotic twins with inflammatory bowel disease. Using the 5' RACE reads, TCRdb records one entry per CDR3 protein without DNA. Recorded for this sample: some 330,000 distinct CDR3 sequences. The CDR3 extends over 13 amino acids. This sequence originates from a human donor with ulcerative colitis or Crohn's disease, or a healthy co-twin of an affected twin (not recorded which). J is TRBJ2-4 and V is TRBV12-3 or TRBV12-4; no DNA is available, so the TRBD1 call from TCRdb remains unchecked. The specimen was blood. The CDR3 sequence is CASSFSRADIQYF.